This T cell receptor (beta chain) was documented in a study of a mutant IDH1 vaccine in newly diagnosed glioma. Study at large: Earlier therapy was either radiotherapy, temozolomide, or both, and most got both.

The time point denotes: week 5, during vaccination. Vaccinated patients received 300 ug of mutant IDH1 20-mer peptide per dose, with topical imiquimod. With regard to this clone: The antigen is undetermined.

Trimming removed 3 bases at V and 4 bases at J, with 15 bases between. The CDR3 loop spans 15 amino acids. Looked up from germline, CDR1 is MNHNS and CDR2 is SASEGT. Generated by immunoSEQ multiplex PCR, the TCRdb table keeps only in-frame clones and is missing some. The top ten clones hold roughly 20% of a sample with approximately 27,000 clones, 89% of them seen once. The genes are TRBV6-1 and TRBJ1-2, with D possibly matching TRBD1 (6 bases). The receptor was derived from a man between 18 and 35 years old with glioma. Sequencing used PBMCs, obtained from a glioma patient whose treatment included an IDH1 peptide vaccine. The CDR3 DNA sequence: TGTGCCAGCAGTGAGGGACACGCGACTTCCTATGGCTACACCTTC. Its protein product is CASSEGHATSYGYTF.